This TCR beta chain is from a study of regulatory T cells in long-lasting Graves disease. Study summary: Patients with persistent Graves' disease had over 5 years of antithyroid drugs and persistent TSH receptor antibodies.

Library construction for TCR beta used iRepertoire HTBI primers and Arm-PCR of CDR3 regions. TCRdb reprocessed the multiplex PCR reads with MiXCR, giving one entry per CDR3 protein. The data show about 460,000 distinct CDR3 sequences, about 20% seen once. Sample time point: persistent/refractory GD, antithyroid drugs over 5 years with positive TRAb. PBMC-derived RNA was used for the TCR library. V was pared by 1 base and J by 1 base, with 16 bases between. Germline CDR1 and CDR2: LGHNA and YSLEER. The CDR3 runs to 18 residues. The sequence was collected from a female donor with Graves disease. The gene calls are TRBV4-3 and TRBJ2-2, with D maybe TRBD2 (6 bases). Sample: peripheral blood mononuclear cells (PBMCs), taken when the disease was refractory, from a patient treated with antithyroid drugs. CDR3 residues: CASSQGNGGVGNTGELFF. The CDR3 region has the DNA TGCGCCAGCAGCCAAGGGAACGGAGGGGTGGGGAACACCGGGGAGCTGTTTTTT.